These T cell receptor beta chains were read from a single sample in a study of neurological immune-mediated disorders. TCRdb re-derived calls from the 5' RACE reads in MiXCR, one entry per CDR3 protein. There are about 39,000 distinct CDR3 sequences in the sample; approximately 7.2% occur only once, and around 5.7% lies in the top ten. The sequencing sample was made of CD4+ T cells from blood. All receptors derive from a man aged 50 to 59 in good health. Both conserved end residues are part of each CDR3. A D gene is named only where the DNA matches it firmly. Size is stated for part of the rows, as once, few or many counts, or as a class when the clone is expanded.

>TRBJ1-5|14|many|TRBD1|TRBV10-3
CAISVQGANQPQHF
TGTGCCATCAGTGTACAGGGGGCGAATCAGCCCCAGCATTTT
>TRBJ2-7|14|many|TRBD2|TRBV20-1
CSARSLAGPYEQYF
TGCAGTGCTAGAAGTCTAGCGGGGCCCTACGAGCAGTACTTC
>TRBJ2-1|15|many|TRBD2|TRBV7-3
CASSSGREFVNEQFF
TGTGCCAGCAGCTCCGGGCGGGAGTTCGTCAATGAGCAGTTCTTC
>TRBJ2-1|16|.|.|TRBV20-1
CSARDGPVREIGEQFF
TGCAGTGCTAGAGATGGGCCCGTACGGGAGATCGGTGAGCAGTTCTTC
>TRBJ2-3|12|many|TRBD2|TRBV5-6
CASSWGGDTQYF
TGTGCCAGCAGCTGGGGGGGGGATACGCAGTATTTT
>TRBJ2-3|10|many|.|TRBV29-1
CSVDTDTQYF
TGCAGCGTAGATACAGATACGCAGTATTTT
>TRBJ2-7|15|many|.|TRBV20-1
CSARDLPTSTYEQYF
TGCAGTGCTAGAGATCTCCCGACTTCAACCTACGAGCAGTACTTC
>TRBJ2-7|12|few|.|TRBV20-1
CSASEQAYEQYF
TGCAGTGCTAGTGAGCAGGCGTACGAGCAGTACTTC
>TRBJ2-3|14|many|TRBD2|TRBV20-1
CSASGLRRGGSQYF
TGCAGTGCTAGCGGGCTGCGGCGGGGGGGGTCGCAGTATTTT
>TRBJ2-7|13|many|.|TRBV20-1
CSALPTDSYEQYF
TGCAGTGCTCTACCGACAGACTCCTACGAGCAGTACTTC
>TRBJ2-5|17|many|TRBD2|TRBV6-6
CASSLVRRQAGGETQYF
TGTGCCAGCAGCCTTGTGAGACGACAGGCGGGAGGGGAGACCCAGTACTTC
>TRBJ2-1|15|many|.|TRBV5-1
CASSPLGGGGNEQFF
TGCGCCAGCAGCCCCCTAGGGGGAGGGGGCAATGAGCAGTTCTTC
>TRBJ2-1|11|many|.|TRBV20-1
CSAPQYNEQFF
TGCAGTGCTCCTCAGTACAATGAGCAGTTCTTC
>TRBJ1-6|14|many|.|TRBV20-1
CSADRNRDYSPLHF
TGCAGTGCGGACCGGAACAGGGACTATTCACCCCTCCACTTT
>TRBJ2-7|14|many|TRBD1|TRBV29-1
CSVESQGVGYEQYF
TGCAGCGTTGAATCACAGGGGGTCGGGTACGAGCAGTACTTC
>TRBJ2-7|16|many|TRBD1|TRBV3-1
CASSPSFRQGFYEQYF
TGTGCCAGCAGCCCTTCCTTTCGACAGGGTTTCTACGAGCAGTACTTC
>TRBJ2-7|14|many|.|TRBV5-1
CASSFRASGNEQYF
TGCGCCAGCAGCTTCCGGGCGTCTGGAAACGAGCAGTACTTC
>TRBJ2-3|14|many|.|TRBV7-2
CASSLGAAGDTQYF
TGTGCCAGCAGCTTAGGGGCAGCAGGAGATACGCAGTATTTT
>TRBJ2-7|16|.|TRBD2|TRBV10-3
CAISGTSGSASNEQYF
TGTGCCATCAGCGGGACTAGCGGGAGTGCTAGTAACGAGCAGTACTTC
>TRBJ2-1|11|many|.|TRBV20-1
CSARHRNEQFF
TGCAGTGCTAGACATCGCAATGAGCAGTTCTTC
>TRBJ2-1|14|many|TRBD2|TRBV20-1
CSARQREGLYEQFF
TGCAGTGCTAGACAGCGGGAGGGCCTGTATGAGCAGTTCTTC
>TRBJ2-1|15|many|TRBD2|TRBV20-1
CSANRGGRGWNEQFF
TGCAGTGCTAATAGGGGCGGGAGGGGGTGGAATGAGCAGTTCTTC
>TRBJ2-3|16|many|TRBD2|TRBV5-1
CASSLVLAGSTDTQYF
TGCGCCAGCAGCTTGGTATTAGCGGGGAGCACAGATACGCAGTATTTT
>TRBJ2-1|14|many|TRBD2|TRBV20-1
CSASPGTSGISQFF
TGCAGTGCTAGCCCTGGGACTAGCGGGATATCACAGTTCTTC
>TRBJ1-5|15|many|.|TRBV16
CASSQPGTGYQPQHF
TGTGCCAGCAGCCAACCCGGGACTGGTTATCAGCCCCAGCATTTT
>TRBJ1-5|12|many|.|TRBV28
CANTTPNQPQHF
TGTGCCAACACTACACCTAATCAGCCCCAGCATTTT
>TRBJ2-7|16|many|.|TRBV28
CASTTAGFGSYYEQYF
TGTGCCAGCACTACCGCCGGGTTTGGGTCCTACTACGAGCAGTACTTC